The next 23 T cell receptor beta chains were all read from a single sample in a study of breast tumors, draining lymph nodes, adjacent tissues. Each CDR3 protein is one row after TCRdb ran MiXCR on the multiplex PCR reads. This table holds fewer than 250,000 distinct CDR3 sequences, roughly 30% found once. Axillary draining lymph nodes of breast cancer patients supplied the node samples. The sequencing sample was made of axillary lymph node tissue. These receptors were obtained from a female donor with breast cancer. Some clones in this sample may be carry-over from other donors' samples.

The chain links TRBV9 to TRBJ2-6, with D possibly called TRBD1 or TRBD2 (6 bases each). V lost 2 bases to trimming and J lost 4 bases, with 10 bases between them. Germline CDR1 reads SGDLS; CDR2 reads YYNGEE. CDR3 size: 15 residues. The CDR3 sequence: CASSVGGNGANVLTF. CDR3 DNA: TGTGCCAGCAGCGTGGGGGGCAACGGGGCCAACGTCCTGACTTTC. The full variable domain, in which reference TRBV9 and TRBJ2-6 provide the parts outside the CDR3, is DSGVTQTPKHLITATGQRVTLRCSPRSGDLSVYWYQQSLDQGLQFLIQYYNGEERAKGNILERFSAQQFPDLHSELNLSSLELGDSALYFCASSVGGNGANVLTFGAGSRLTVL.

This clonotype was counted at least ten times. The chain has TRBV9 and TRBJ2-7; D gene ambiguous. CDR1 is SGDLS, CDR2 YYNGEE, per germline. This CDR3 contains 15 residues. Trimming pared 0 bases from V and 2 bases from J, leaving 12 bases between. CDR3 DNA: TGTGCCAGCAGCGTAGGTCCGCGAGAACCCTACGAGCAGTACTTC. The encoded protein is CASSVGPREPYEQYF.

This clonotype was recorded at least ten times. The V and J genes are TRBV12-3 or TRBV12-4 and TRBJ2-5; D is undetermined. The V gene lost 3 bases and the J gene lost 5 bases, with 7 bases spanning the gap. This CDR3 spans 12 amino acids. As DNA, the CDR3 is TGTGCCAGCAGTTTTTACGGGGAGACCCAGTACTTC. This codes for CASSFYGETQYF.

In its sample, this clonotype was seen a few times. The chain recombines TRBV13 with TRBJ2-5; D may match TRBD1 or TRBD2 (7 bases each). This CDR3 comprises 15 residues. Germline CDR1 and CDR2: PRHDT and FYEKMQ (reference sequence). V lost 5 bases to trimming and J lost 7 bases, with 20 bases between them. The CDR3 sequence is CASSGASRGGGTQYF. CDR3 coding DNA: TGTGCCAGCAGCGGCGCCTCCAGGGGGGGAGGGACCCAGTACTTC.

Regarding this clonotype: One base away lies a much larger clone, so this may be a sequencing read error. The genes are TRBV20-1 and TRBJ2-7; 13 nucleotides match TRBD2. The germline CDR1 and CDR2 sequences are DFQATT and SNEGSKA (reference sequence). The CDR3 spans 13 residues. The CDR3 DNA sequence: TGCAGTGCTAGGGGACTAGCGGGGTACGCGCAGTACTTC. Translated: CSARGLAGYAQYF.

In this sample, this clonotype turned up many times. The rearrangement uses TRBV24-1 and TRBJ2-1; D gene unclear. V lost 1 base, J lost 0 bases, and 15 bases lay in between. Per the germline V gene, CDR1 is KGHDR and CDR2 is SFDVKD. This CDR3 has 18 amino acids. Written as DNA, the CDR3 is TGTGCCACCAGTGATTTCTTTTCGGGTCCTACCTCCTACAATGAGCAGTTCTTC. It is translated as CATSDFFSGPTSYNEQFF.

The V call is TRBV6-1, the J call TRBJ2-7; 7 bases map to TRBD1. V was clipped by 5 bases and J by 5 bases; unmatched bases: 9. CDR1 and CDR2 from the germline V gene are MNHNS and SASEGT. The CDR3 runs 14 residues. The CDR3: CASSQRGGQDEQYF. The CDR3 DNA sequence: TGTGCCAGCAGTCAACGAGGGGGCCAAGACGAGCAGTACTTC.

Comment on this clonotype: Given a much more abundant clone one base away, this may be a read error. The gene calls are TRBV20-1 and TRBJ2-7, with TRBD2 as a possible D gene (6 bases). With 1 base removed from V and 9 bases from J, the gap between germline ends came to 13 bases. CDR1 is DFQATT, CDR2 SNEGSKA, per germline (reference sequence). The CDR3 totals 12 residues. The CDR3 sequence: CSARVAAYRQYF. CDR3 DNA: TGCAGTGCTAGAGTAGCGGCCTACAGGCAGTACTTC.

This clonotype was seen repeatedly, ten times or more. This could be a read error, since a much larger clone is one nucleotide away. The CDR3 does not end in the conserved phenylalanine or tryptophan, so this is likely a read error. The chain is built from TRBV7-9 and TRBJ2-5, with D possibly being TRBD1 or TRBD2 (5 bases each). Trimming pared 5 bases from V and 2 bases from J, leaving 12 bases between. Germline assignment: CDR1 SEHNR and CDR2 FQNEAQ (reference sequence). This CDR3 has 14 residues. CDR3: CASSRRDHQETQYL. The CDR3 coding sequence is TGTGCCAGCAGCCGACGGGACCATCAAGAGACCCAGTACCTC.

This clonotype was recorded many times. The chain employs TRBV29-1 and TRBJ2-1, with a weak D call TRBD1 (6 bases). Deletions cut 5 bases from V and 3 bases from J, with 14 bases between. Looked up from germline, CDR1 is SQVTM and CDR2 is ANQGSEA. The CDR3 covers 14 residues. The CDR3 region is CSVSQGFDYNEQFF. In nucleotides, the CDR3 is TGCAGCGTTTCTCAGGGGTTCGACTACAATGAGCAGTTCTTC.

This clonotype was seen repeatedly, ten times or more. The CDR3 reads CASSFQGANEKLFF. The CDR3 DNA reads as TGTGCCAGCAGCTTTCAGGGGGCGAATGAAAAACTGTTTTTT. This sequence joins TRBV3-1 and TRBJ1-4, with 8 nucleotides matching TRBD1. The CDR3 is 14 amino acids. Trimming at V came to 5 bases and at J to 5 bases, leaving 4 bases not matched to a gene. Germline V gene sequence: CDR1 LGHDT, CDR2 YNNKEL (reference sequence).

The sample holds many counts of this clonotype. A read error is possible here, since a much larger clone lies one base away. V and J are TRBV19 and TRBJ2-5; no reliable D call. Germline CDR1 reads LNHDA; CDR2 reads SQIVND (reference sequence). The CDR3 covers 12 residues. The CDR3 DNA reads as TGTGCCAGTAGTATAGATCAAGAGACCCAGCACTTC. Protein sequence: CASSIDQETQHF.

The chain uses TRBV24-1 and TRBJ2-5, with TRBD2 matching over 10 bases. V was pared by 6 bases and J by 1 base, with 7 bases of the junction left unmatched. The CDR3 is 16 amino acids. Germline CDR1 reads KGHDR; CDR2 reads SFDVKD. The CDR3 nucleotides are TGTGCCACCAGTTCAGCGGGAGGGGGGATCCAAGAGACCCAGTACTTC. This translates into CATSSAGGGIQETQYF.

This clonotype was recorded many times. The J gene is TRBJ2-5, the V gene TRBV20-1; D uncertain. This CDR3 contains 13 residues. Germline CDR1 reads DFQATT; CDR2 reads SNEGSKA (reference sequence). V was cut by 0 bases and J by 1 base, with 6 bases left in between. CDR3 sequence reads: CSARERFQETQYF. The CDR3 DNA is TGCAGTGCTAGAGAACGGTTCCAAGAGACCCAGTACTTC.

The table lists this clonotype with a few counts. The J gene is TRBJ1-2, the V gene TRBV6-6; the match to TRBD1 covers 8 bases. The CDR3 covers 13 residues. The J segment lost 8 bases and the V segment lost 5 bases, leaving 7 bases of the junction unmatched. Per the germline V gene, CDR1 is MNHNY and CDR2 is SVGAGI (reference sequence). The CDR3 reads CASSRGQGGGYTF. The CDR3 DNA follows: TGTGCCAGCAGTAGAGGACAGGGAGGCGGCTACACCTTC.

There are many counts of this clonotype. CDR3 in DNA: TGTGCCAGCGGGGGACTGGCCTACAATGAGCAGTTCTTC. Translated, it gives CASGGLAYNEQFF. This chain links TRBV14 with TRBJ2-1; D is perhaps TRBD2 (6 bases). Germline CDR1 is SGHDN and CDR2 is FVKESK. The CDR3 runs to 13 residues. Trimming pared 8 bases from V and 2 bases from J, leaving 10 bases between.

The V and J genes are TRBV20-1 and TRBJ2-5; the match to TRBD2 covers 7 bases. After removal of 4 bases from V and 9 bases from J, the junction contained 17 bases not matched to a gene. CDR1 is DFQATT, CDR2 SNEGSKA, per germline (reference sequence). There are 15 residues in the CDR3. CDR3 protein: CSATAPRGGGEPQYF. The CDR3 nucleotides read TGCAGTGCTACCGCTCCCCGCGGGGGAGGGGAGCCCCAGTACTTC.

Notes on this clonotype: A much larger clone differs from this one at a single base, so this may be a read error. V gene TRBV14 combines with J gene TRBJ2-4; D is uncertain. CDR1 SGHDN and CDR2 FVKESK come from the germline V gene. This CDR3 is built from 14 residues. CDR3 in DNA: TGTGCCAGTAGTATAGTCGGCCAATCAAACATTCAGTCCTTC. As protein: CASSIVGQSNIQSF.

The chain employs TRBV25-1 and TRBJ1-2, with D unresolved. Germline lookup yields CDR1 MGHDK and CDR2 SYGVNS. The V end was cut by 4 bases, the J end by 3 bases, with 15 bases between. The CDR3 runs to 15 residues. The CDR3 is CASSASVLAHYGYTF. As DNA, the CDR3 is TGTGCCAGCAGTGCTAGTGTTCTTGCTCACTATGGCTACACCTTC.

The gene calls are TRBV7-9 and TRBJ2-1; TRBD2 matches at 9 bases. J was trimmed by 7 bases and V by 5 bases; bases with no gene match: 12. Germline V gene data show CDR1 as SEHNR and CDR2 as FQNEAQ (reference sequence). The CDR3 length is 16 residues. CDR3 sequence (DNA): TGTGCCAGCAGCCTTGGGGGCAGCGGGAGGAGAAATGAGCAGTTCTTC. The encoded protein is CASSLGGSGRRNEQFF.

Of note for this clonotype: The junction and the germline gene differ at one end; a read error may be behind it. This chain uses TRBV19 with TRBJ1-5; D is possibly TRBD1 (5 bases). The CDR3 is 14 residues long. Per germline, CDR1 LNHDA and CDR2 SQIVND (reference sequence). The CDR3 DNA sequence: TGTGCCAGTAGCCCCACATGGGGCAATCGGCCCCAGCATTTT. Translation: CASSPTWGNRPQHF.

Ten or more counts support this clonotype. The rearrangement joins TRBV3-1 to TRBJ2-3; either TRBD1 or TRBD2 may fit D (5 bases each). The CDR3 is made up of 15 amino acids. CDR1 and CDR2 from the germline V gene are LGHDT and YNNKEL (reference sequence). Trimming pared 0 bases from V and 6 bases from J, leaving 13 bases between. CDR3 DNA sequence: TGTGCCAGCAGCCAAGATTACAGGCGAGGGGATACGCAGTATTTT. This translates into CASSQDYRRGDTQYF.

This clonotype was observed at least ten times. The rearrangement uses TRBV27 and TRBJ2-1; 11 bases agree with TRBD2. CDR3 length: 16 amino acids. The V and J ends lost 6 bases and 3 bases, in that order; junction bases with no gene match: 7. Germline-derived CDR1 and CDR2 are MNHEY and SMNVEV (reference sequence). Here the CDR3 reads CASSPRLAGHYNEQFF. In nucleotides, the CDR3 is TGTGCCAGCAGCCCGCGACTAGCGGGACACTACAATGAGCAGTTCTTC.